A single sample gave rise to the 7 T cell receptor beta chains below, sequenced in a study of T cells in Graves' hyperthyroidism and ophthalmopathy. There were TCR beta CDR3 regions amplified from RNA transcripts. The HTBI primer set served for first-round RT-PCR of the TCR CDR3. MiXCR, applied by TCRdb to the multiplex PCR reads, yields one record per CDR3 protein. The sample has around 250,000 distinct CDR3 sequences; less than 15% are singletons. The specimen was blood. Every receptor here comes from a woman aged 35 to 49 with Graves' hyperthyroidism that later progressed to Graves' ophthalmopathy.

This clonotype was counted ten times or more. The V call is TRBV3-1, the J call TRBJ2-3, with 9 bases aligning to TRBD2. J was trimmed by 3 bases and V by 0 bases; bases with no gene match: 13. This CDR3 comprises 19 residues. Germline CDR1 and CDR2: LGHDT and YNNKEL (reference sequence). CDR3 in DNA: TGTGCCAGCAGCCAAGAGGGTCCTCTAGAGCGGGAGGAGACAGATACGCAGTATTTT. Its translation: CASSQEGPLEREETDTQYF.

This chain connects TRBV19 to TRBJ2-4; no clear D gene. Between the trimmed V and J ends, which lost 4 bases and 6 bases, there was a span of 10 bases. Germline loops: CDR1 LNHDA, CDR2 SQIVND (reference sequence). The CDR3 length is 13 residues. The DNA of the CDR3 is TGTGCCAGTAGTACGGACCGATTAAACATTCAGTACTTC. Protein sequence: CASSTDRLNIQYF. The full variable domain, in which reference TRBV19 and TRBJ2-4 provide the parts outside the CDR3, is DGGITQSPKYLFRKEGQNVTLSCEQNLNHDAMYWYRQDPGQGLRLIYYSQIVNDFQKGDIAEGYSVSREKKESFPLTVTSAQKNPTAFYLCASSTDRLNIQYFGAGTRLSVL.

Details on this clonotype: Because it lacks the conserved phenylalanine or tryptophan at the end, this CDR3 is likely a read error. The rearrangement joins TRBV18 to TRBJ2-1; a weak D match, TRBD2 (5 bases). The V end lost 2 bases, the J end lost 6 bases, and 8 bases lay between the germline ends. This CDR3 spans 13 amino acids. The germline CDR1 and CDR2 sequences are KGHSH and LQKENI. CDR3 nucleotides: TGTGCCAGCTCACCAGGAGGACTCAATGAGCAGTTCTCC. Translation: CASSPGGLNEQFS.

In its sample, this clonotype was seen many times. The chain couples TRBV7-9 to TRBJ2-7, with D possibly TRBD2 on 6 matching bases. CDR1 is SEHNR and CDR2 is FQNEAQ in the germline V gene (reference sequence). With 5 bases removed from V and 9 bases from J, the gap between germline ends came to 23 bases. This CDR3 comprises 15 residues. This chain's CDR3 is CASSPRSGLGFGQYF. Written as DNA, the CDR3 is TGTGCCAGCAGCCCTCGAAGCGGGTTAGGATTTGGGCAGTACTTC.

Here the CDR3 reads CASSPSTGFTEAFF. DNA for the CDR3: TGTGCCAGCTCACCGTCGACAGGTTTTACTGAAGCTTTCTTT. The chain combines TRBV18 with TRBJ1-1; D is perhaps TRBD1 (6 bases). V was shortened by 3 bases and J by 5 bases, with 13 bases between the two germline ends. This CDR3 has 14 residues. Looked up from germline, CDR1 is KGHSH and CDR2 is LQKENI.

The rearrangement links TRBV19 to TRBJ1-4; unclear D gene. The CDR3 is 15 residues long. Trimming stripped 5 bases from V and 3 bases from J, with 13 bases between. Germline CDR1 reads LNHDA; CDR2 reads SQIVND (reference sequence). CDR3 protein: CASSSWRESNEKLFF. CDR3 sequence (DNA): TGTGCCAGTAGTTCATGGAGGGAGTCTAATGAAAAACTGTTTTTT.

This clonotype was detected a few times. A much larger clone is a single base away; this may be a read error. This chain links TRBV28 with TRBJ1-3; D is perhaps TRBD1 (5 bases). This CDR3 comprises 17 residues. Germline CDR1 and CDR2: MDHEN and SYDVKM. Between the trimmed V and J ends, which lost 3 bases and 0 bases, there was a span of 15 bases. DNA for the CDR3: TGTGCCAGCAGTTTGGGGCCGCTGGTAGGCTCTGGAAACACCATATATTTT. Encoded protein: CASSLGPLVGSGNTIYF.